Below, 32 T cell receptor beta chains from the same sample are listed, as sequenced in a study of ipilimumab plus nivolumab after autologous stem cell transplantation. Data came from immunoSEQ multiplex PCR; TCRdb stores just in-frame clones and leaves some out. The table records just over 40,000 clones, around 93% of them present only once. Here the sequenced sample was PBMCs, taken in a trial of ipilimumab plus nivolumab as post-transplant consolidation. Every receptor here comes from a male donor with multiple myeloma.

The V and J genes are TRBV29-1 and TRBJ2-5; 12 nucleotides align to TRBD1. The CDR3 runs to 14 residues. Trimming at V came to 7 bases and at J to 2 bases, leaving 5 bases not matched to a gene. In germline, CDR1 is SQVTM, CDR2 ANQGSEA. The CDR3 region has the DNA TGCAGCGCCAGGGACAGGGGGCTACAAGAGACCCAGTACTTC. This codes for CSARDRGLQETQYF.

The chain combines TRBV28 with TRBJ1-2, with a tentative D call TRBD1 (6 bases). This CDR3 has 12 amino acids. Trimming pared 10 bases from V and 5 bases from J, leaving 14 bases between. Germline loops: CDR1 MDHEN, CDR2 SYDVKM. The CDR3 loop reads CAILNTGYGYTF. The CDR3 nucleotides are TGTGCCATACTAAACACAGGGTATGGCTACACCTTC.

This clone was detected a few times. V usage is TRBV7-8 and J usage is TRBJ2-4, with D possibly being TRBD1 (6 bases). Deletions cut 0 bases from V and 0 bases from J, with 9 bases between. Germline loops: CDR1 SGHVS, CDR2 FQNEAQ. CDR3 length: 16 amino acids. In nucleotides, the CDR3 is TGTGCCAGCAGCTTAGCGGCAGGGGCAGCCAAAAACATTCAGTACTTC. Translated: CASSLAAGAAKNIQYF.

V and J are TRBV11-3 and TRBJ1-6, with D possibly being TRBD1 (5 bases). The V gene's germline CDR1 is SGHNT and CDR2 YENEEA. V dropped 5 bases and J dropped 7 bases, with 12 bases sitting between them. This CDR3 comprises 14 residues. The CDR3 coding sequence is TGTGCCAGCAGCCCCCCCGGGGGGAATTCACCCCTCCACTTT. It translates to CASSPPGGNSPLHF.

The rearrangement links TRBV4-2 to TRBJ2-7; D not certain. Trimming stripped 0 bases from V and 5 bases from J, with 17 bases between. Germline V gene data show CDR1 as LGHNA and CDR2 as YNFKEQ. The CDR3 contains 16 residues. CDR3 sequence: CASSQDEETVLDEQYF. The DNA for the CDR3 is TGTGCCAGCAGCCAAGATGAGGAGACCGTCTTAGACGAGCAGTACTTC.

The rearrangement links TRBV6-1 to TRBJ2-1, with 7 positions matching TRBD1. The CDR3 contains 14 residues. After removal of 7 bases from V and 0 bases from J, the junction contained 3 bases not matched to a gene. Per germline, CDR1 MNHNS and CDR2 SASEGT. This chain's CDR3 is CASTRQGSYNEQFF. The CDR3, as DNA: TGTGCCAGCACCCGACAGGGCTCCTACAATGAGCAGTTCTTC.

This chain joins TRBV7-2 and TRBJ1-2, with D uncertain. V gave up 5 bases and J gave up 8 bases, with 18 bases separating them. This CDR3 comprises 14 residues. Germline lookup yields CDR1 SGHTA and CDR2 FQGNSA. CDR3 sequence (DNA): TGTGCCAGCAGCCCAACAGCGTTAGAAAAAGGCTACACCTTC. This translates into CASSPTALEKGYTF.

CDR3 sequence: CASRANRGQETQYF. CDR3 nucleotide sequence: TGCGCCAGCAGAGCTAACAGGGGGCAAGAGACCCAGTACTTC. The chain joins TRBV5-1 to TRBJ2-5; TRBD1 matches at 8 bases. CDR3 length: 14 amino acids. V gave up 5 bases and J gave up 2 bases; unmatched junction bases: 5. CDR1 SGHRS and CDR2 YFSETQ come from the germline V gene.

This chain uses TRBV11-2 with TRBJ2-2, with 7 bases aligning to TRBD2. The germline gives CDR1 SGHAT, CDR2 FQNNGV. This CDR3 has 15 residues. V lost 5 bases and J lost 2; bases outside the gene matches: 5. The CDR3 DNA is TGTGCCAGCAGCAACGGGGGACTAAACACCGGGGAGCTGTTTTTT. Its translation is CASSNGGLNTGELFF.

The CDR3 sequence is CASSLRPGQGFEQFF. CDR3 in DNA: TGTGCCAGCAGCTTAAGACCGGGACAGGGATTTGAGCAGTTCTTC. The V gene is TRBV7-9, the J gene TRBJ2-1, with 9 bases matching TRBD1. Trimming cost V 2 bases and J 9 bases; bases outside gene matches: 8. The CDR3 runs 15 residues. Germline lookup yields CDR1 SEHNR and CDR2 FQNEAQ (reference sequence).

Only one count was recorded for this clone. CDR3 protein: CASSLSAGEQYF. For the CDR3, the DNA is TGCGCCAGCAGCTTGTCAGCCGGCGAGCAGTACTTC. This chain joins TRBV5-1 and TRBJ2-7; D gene unclear. The germline gives CDR1 SGHRS, CDR2 YFSETQ. V dropped 1 base and J dropped 6 bases, with 8 bases sitting between them. The CDR3 is made up of 12 amino acids.

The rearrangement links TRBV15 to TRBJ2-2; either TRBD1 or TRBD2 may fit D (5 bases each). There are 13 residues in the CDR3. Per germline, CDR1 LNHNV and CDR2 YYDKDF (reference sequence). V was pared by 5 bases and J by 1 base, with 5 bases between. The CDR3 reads CATSGGNTGELFF. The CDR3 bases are TGTGCCACCAGCGGGGGGAACACCGGGGAGCTGTTTTTT. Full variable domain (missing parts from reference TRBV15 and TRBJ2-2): DAMVIQNPRYQVTQFGKPVTLSCSQTLNHNVMYWYQQKSSQAPKLLFHYYDKDFNNEADTPDNFQSRRPNTSFCFLDIRSPGLGDTAMYLCATSGGNTGELFFGEGSRLTVL.

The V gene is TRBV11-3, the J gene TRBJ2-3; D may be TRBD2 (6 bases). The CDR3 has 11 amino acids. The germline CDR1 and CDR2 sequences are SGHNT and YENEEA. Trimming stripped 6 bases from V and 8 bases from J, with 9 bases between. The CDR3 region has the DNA TGTGCCAGCAGTTTGGGGGGTACGCAGTATTTT. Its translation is CASSLGGTQYF.

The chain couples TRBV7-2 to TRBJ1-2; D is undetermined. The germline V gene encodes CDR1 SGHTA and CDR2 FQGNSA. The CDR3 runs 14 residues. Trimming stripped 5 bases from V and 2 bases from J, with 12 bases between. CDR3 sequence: CASSPSGSNYGYTF. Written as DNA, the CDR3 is TGTGCCAGCAGCCCCTCCGGGTCAAACTATGGCTACACCTTC.

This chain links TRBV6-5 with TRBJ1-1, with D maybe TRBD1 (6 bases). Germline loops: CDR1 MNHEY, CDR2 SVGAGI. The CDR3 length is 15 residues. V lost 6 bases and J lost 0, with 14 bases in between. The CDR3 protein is CASRPPGQLNTEAFF. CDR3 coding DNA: TGTGCCAGCAGGCCACCAGGACAGCTGAACACTGAAGCTTTCTTT.

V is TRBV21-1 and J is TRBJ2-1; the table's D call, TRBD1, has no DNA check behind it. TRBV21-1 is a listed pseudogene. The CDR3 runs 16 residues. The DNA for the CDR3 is TGTGCCAGCAGCAAGTTAAGGGACAGCTCCTACAATGAGCAGTTCTTC. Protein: CASSKLRDSSYNEQFF.

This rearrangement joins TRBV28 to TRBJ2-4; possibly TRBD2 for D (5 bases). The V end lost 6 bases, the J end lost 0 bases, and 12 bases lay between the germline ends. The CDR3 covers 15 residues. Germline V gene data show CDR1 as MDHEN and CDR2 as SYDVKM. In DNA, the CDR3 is TGTGCCAGCAGAGAAAGGGAGAAAGCCAAAAACATTCAGTACTTC. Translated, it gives CASREREKAKNIQYF.

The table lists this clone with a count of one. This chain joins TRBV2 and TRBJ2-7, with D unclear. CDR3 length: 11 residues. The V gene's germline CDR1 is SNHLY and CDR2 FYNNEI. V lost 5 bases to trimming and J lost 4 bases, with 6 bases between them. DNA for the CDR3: TGTGCCAGCAGTAATGAGTACGAGCAGTACTTC. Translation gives CASSNEYEQYF.

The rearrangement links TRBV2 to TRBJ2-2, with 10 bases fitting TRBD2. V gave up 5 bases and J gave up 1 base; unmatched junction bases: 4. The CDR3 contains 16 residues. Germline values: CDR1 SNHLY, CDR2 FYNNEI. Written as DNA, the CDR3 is TGTGCCAGCAGTCCTCCTAGCGGGAGGAACACCGGGGAGCTGTTTTTT. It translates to CASSPPSGRNTGELFF. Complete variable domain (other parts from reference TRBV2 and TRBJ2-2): EPEVTQTPSHQVTQMGQEVILRCVPISNHLYFYWYRQILGQKVEFLVSFYNNEISEKSEIFDDQFSVERPDGSNFTLKIRSTKLEDSAMYFCASSPPSGRNTGELFFGEGSRLTVL.

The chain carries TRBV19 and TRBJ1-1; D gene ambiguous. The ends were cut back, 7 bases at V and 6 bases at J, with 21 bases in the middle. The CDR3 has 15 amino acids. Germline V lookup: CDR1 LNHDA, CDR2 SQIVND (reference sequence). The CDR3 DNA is TGTGCCAGTAAGGGTCAGATTAAGGCGCTATCTGAAGCTTTCTTT. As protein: CASKGQIKALSEAFF.

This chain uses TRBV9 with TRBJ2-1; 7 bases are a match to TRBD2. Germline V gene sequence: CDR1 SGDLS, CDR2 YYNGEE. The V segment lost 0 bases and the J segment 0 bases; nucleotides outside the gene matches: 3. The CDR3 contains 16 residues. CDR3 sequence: CASSVGGGGSYNEQFF. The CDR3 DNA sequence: TGTGCCAGCAGCGTAGGGGGCGGGGGCTCCTACAATGAGCAGTTCTTC.

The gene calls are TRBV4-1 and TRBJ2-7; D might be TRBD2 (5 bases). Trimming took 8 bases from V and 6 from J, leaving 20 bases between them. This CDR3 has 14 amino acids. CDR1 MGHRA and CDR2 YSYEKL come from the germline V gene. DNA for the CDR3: TGCGCCAGCTCCCTCCGGGATCTTCCAAGCGAGCAGTACTTC. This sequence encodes CASSLRDLPSEQYF.

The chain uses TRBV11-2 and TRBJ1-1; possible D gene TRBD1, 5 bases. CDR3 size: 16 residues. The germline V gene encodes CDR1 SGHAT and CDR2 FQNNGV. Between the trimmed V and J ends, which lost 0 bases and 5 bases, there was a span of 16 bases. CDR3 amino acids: CASSLDLGGGWTEAFF. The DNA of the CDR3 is TGTGCCAGCAGCTTAGATCTTGGCGGGGGTTGGACTGAAGCTTTCTTT.

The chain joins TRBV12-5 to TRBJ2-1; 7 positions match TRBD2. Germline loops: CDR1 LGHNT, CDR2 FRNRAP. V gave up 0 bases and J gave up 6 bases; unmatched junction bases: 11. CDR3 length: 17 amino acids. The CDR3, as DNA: TGTGCTAGTGGTTTGGTACGAGGACTAGTGGGGATCAATGAGCAGTTCTTC. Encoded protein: CASGLVRGLVGINEQFF.

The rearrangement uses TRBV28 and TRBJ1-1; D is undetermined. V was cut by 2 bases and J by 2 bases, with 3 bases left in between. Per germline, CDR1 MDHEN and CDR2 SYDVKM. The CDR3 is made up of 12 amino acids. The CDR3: CASSLPNTEAFF. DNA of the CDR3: TGTGCCAGCAGTTTACCTAACACTGAAGCTTTCTTT.

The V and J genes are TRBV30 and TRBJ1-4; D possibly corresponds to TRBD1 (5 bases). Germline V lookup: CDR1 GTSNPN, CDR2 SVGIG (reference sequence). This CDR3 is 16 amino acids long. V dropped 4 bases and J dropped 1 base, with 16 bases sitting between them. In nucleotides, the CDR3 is TGTGCCTGGACGGCGGGGCGGGGCTTAACTAATGAAAAACTGTTTTTT. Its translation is CAWTAGRGLTNEKLFF.

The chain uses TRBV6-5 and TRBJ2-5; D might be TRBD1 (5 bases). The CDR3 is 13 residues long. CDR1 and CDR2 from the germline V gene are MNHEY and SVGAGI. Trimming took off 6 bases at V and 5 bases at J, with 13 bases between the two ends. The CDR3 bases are TGTGCCAGCAGGGCCAGGTCAGGGGAGACCCAGTACTTC. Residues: CASRARSGETQYF.

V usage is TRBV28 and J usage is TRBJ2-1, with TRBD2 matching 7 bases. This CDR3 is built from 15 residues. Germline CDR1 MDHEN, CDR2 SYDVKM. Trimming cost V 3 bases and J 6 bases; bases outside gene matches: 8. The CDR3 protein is CASSFLGRQPNEQFF. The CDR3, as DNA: TGTGCCAGCAGTTTTCTCGGGAGGCAGCCCAATGAGCAGTTCTTC.

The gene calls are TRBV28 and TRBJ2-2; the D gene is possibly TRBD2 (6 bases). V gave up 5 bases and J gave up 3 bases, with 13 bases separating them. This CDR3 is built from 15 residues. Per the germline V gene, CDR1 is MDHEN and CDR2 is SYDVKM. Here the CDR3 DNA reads TGTGCCAGCAGTCTCTCGGGGGACTACACCGGGGAGCTGTTTTTT. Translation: CASSLSGDYTGELFF.

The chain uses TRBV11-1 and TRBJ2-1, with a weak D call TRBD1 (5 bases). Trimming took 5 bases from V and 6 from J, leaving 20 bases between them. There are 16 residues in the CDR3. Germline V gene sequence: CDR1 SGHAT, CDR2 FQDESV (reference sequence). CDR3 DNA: TGTGCCAGCAGCCTGCGCCGCGGCCTAAGGGGCAATGAGCAGTTCTTC. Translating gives CASSLRRGLRGNEQFF.

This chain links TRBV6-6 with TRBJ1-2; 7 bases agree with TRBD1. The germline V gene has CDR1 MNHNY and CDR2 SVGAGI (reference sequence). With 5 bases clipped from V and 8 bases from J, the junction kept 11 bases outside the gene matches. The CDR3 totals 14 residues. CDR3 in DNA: TGTGCCAGCAGTCCCGACAGGGATGCCTACGGCTACACCTTC. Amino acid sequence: CASSPDRDAYGYTF.

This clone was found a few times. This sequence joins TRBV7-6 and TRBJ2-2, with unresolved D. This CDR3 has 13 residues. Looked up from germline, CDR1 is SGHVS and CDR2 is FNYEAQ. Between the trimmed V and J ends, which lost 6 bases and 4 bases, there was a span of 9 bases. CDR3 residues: CASRTTATGELFF. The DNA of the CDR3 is TGTGCCAGCAGGACAACCGCCACCGGGGAGCTGTTTTTT.